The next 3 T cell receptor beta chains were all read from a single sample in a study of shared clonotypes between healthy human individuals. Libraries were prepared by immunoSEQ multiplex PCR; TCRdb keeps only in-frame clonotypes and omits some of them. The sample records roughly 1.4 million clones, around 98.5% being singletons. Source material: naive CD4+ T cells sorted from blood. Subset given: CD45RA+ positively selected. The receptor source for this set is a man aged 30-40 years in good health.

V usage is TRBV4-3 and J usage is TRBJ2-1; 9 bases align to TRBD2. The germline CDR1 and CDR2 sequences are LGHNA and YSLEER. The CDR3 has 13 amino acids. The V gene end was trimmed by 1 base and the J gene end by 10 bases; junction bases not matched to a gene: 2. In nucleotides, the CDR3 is TGCGCCAGCAGCCAAGTACTAGCGGGCGAGCAGTTCTTC. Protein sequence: CASSQVLAGEQFF.

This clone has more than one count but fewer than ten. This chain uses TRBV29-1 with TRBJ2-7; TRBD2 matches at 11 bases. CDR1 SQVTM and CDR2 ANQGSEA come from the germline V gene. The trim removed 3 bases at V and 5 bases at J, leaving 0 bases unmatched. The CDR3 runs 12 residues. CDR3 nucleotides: TGCAGCGTTGAGACTAGCGGGAACGAGCAGTACTTC. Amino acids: CSVETSGNEQYF.

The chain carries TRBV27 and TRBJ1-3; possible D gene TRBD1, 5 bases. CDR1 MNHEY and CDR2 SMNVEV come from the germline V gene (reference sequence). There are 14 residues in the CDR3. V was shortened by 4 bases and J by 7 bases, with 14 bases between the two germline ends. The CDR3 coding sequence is TGTGCCAGCAGTTCTTCTGGGGCTTGGAACACCATATATTTT. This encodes CASSSSGAWNTIYF.